The 13 T cell receptor beta chains below were found in one sample sequenced in a study of Graves' ophthalmopathy and Graves' hyperthyroidism. The study amplified TCR beta CDR3 regions using RNA transcripts. Second-round multiplex PCR followed a first-round RT-PCR using HTBI primers. MiXCR, run by TCRdb on the multiplex PCR reads, gives a single entry per CDR3 protein. This sample yields 900,000 to 1,200,000 distinct CDR3 sequences, of which approximately 35% are seen a single time; around 10% belongs to the top ten. Sequencing was carried out using peripheral blood or thyroid tissue (not recorded which). The receptor set was obtained from an adult man with Graves' hyperthyroidism.

This clonotype was picked up a small number of times. The chain is built from TRBV6-2 or TRBV6-3 and TRBJ1-4; D gene uncertain. CDR1 MNHEY and CDR2 SVGEGT come from the germline V gene. Trimming took off 7 bases at V and 8 bases at J, with 17 bases between the two ends. This CDR3 has 14 amino acids. Here the CDR3 DNA reads TGTGCCAGCACCCACGGAAGGGTTATCGAAAAACTGTTTTTT. Its protein is CASTHGRVIEKLFF.

CDR3 loop: CASRDAYTGPTDTQYF. CDR3 nucleotides: TGTGCCAGCAGAGATGCTTATACGGGGCCCACAGATACGCAGTATTTT. This chain uses TRBV7-2 with TRBJ2-3; D is tentatively TRBD1 or TRBD2 (5 bases each). The V end lost 6 bases, the J end lost 2 bases, and 18 bases lay between the germline ends. The CDR3 runs to 16 residues. Germline-derived CDR1 and CDR2 are SGHTA and FQGNSA.

This clonotype was seen ten or more times. The chain employs TRBV2 and TRBJ1-5; D is uncertain. Between the trimmed V and J ends, which lost 4 bases and 4 bases, there was a span of 17 bases. CDR3 length: 16 amino acids. The V gene's germline CDR1 is SNHLY and CDR2 FYNNEI. The DNA of the CDR3 is TGTGCCAGCAGTGGTCATAGGGTAAAGGAAAATCAGCCCCAGCATTTT. As protein: CASSGHRVKENQPQHF. Based on the CDR3 plus reference TRBV2 and TRBJ1-5, the full variable domain is EPEVTQTPSHQVTQMGQEVILRCVPISNHLYFYWYRQILGQKVEFLVSFYNNEISEKSEIFDDQFSVERPDGSNFTLKIRSTKLEDSAMYFCASSGHRVKENQPQHFGDGTRLSIL.

This sequence joins TRBV29-1 and TRBJ1-3; the D is unclear. Germline lookup yields CDR1 SQVTM and CDR2 ANQGSEA. This CDR3 is 14 amino acids long. V was clipped by 4 bases and J by 2 bases, with 12 bases between them. The CDR3 reads CSVAATVTGNTIYF. In DNA, the CDR3 is TGCAGCGTTGCAGCTACAGTCACTGGAAACACCATATATTTT.

The rearrangement uses TRBV10-3 and TRBJ1-5; unclear D gene. The CDR3 consists of 14 residues. The germline gives CDR1 ENHRY, CDR2 SYGVKD. V dropped 3 bases and J dropped 2 bases, with 8 bases sitting between them. In DNA form, the CDR3 reads TGTGCCATCAGTGACAGGATGGGCAATCAGCCCCAGCATTTT. Protein product: CAISDRMGNQPQHF.

Concerning this clonotype: A much larger clonotype is one base distant, so this may be a read error. The chain uses TRBV7-2 and TRBJ1-5; D unresolved. V lost 8 bases to trimming and J lost 6 bases, with 17 bases between them. Per germline, CDR1 SGHTA and CDR2 FQGNSA. The CDR3 runs 14 residues. CDR3 amino acids: CASGLGWAGQPQHF. The CDR3 nucleotides are TGTGCCAGCGGCCTAGGGTGGGCTGGTCAGCCCCAGCATTTT.

The CDR3 nucleotides read TGCGCCAGCAGCTTCTTGCCGAGTCCCTCTGGGGCCAACGTCCTGACTTTC. Translation gives CASSFLPSPSGANVLTF. This chain connects TRBV4-1 to TRBJ2-6, with D unresolved. CDR3 length: 17 amino acids. From germline, CDR1 is MGHRA and CDR2 YSYEKL. V was trimmed by 5 bases and J by 0 bases, leaving 14 bases between them.

A note on this clonotype: Germline and junction disagree at one end, which may indicate a read error. The chain is built from TRBV2 and TRBJ1-1; D uncertain. Germline V CDR1 and CDR2: SNHLY, FYNNEI. The CDR3 runs to 14 residues. The CDR3 DNA reads as TGTGCCAGCAGTGAATCGACACTCGCGGCTAAAGCTTTCTTC. This codes for CASSESTLAAKAFF.

The chain combines TRBV10-2 with TRBJ1-1; a weak D match, TRBD1 (6 bases). The V end lost 8 bases, the J end lost 1 base, and 29 bases lay between the germline ends. The CDR3 has 19 amino acids. Per germline, CDR1 WSHSY and CDR2 SAAADI. CDR3 DNA sequence: TGCGCCAGCGTTGAGGGGGGGGGACTCATCCCTGGGAGGAACACTGAAGCTTTCTTT. Encoded protein: CASVEGGGLIPGRNTEAFF.

The sample holds many counts of this clonotype. This sequence joins TRBV4-2 and TRBJ1-2; D is perhaps TRBD1 (6 bases). The CDR3 totals 13 residues. From germline, CDR1 is LGHNA and CDR2 YNFKEQ. V gave up 0 bases and J gave up 7 bases, with 9 bases separating them. CDR3 in amino acids: CASSQDPRGGYTF. The CDR3 region has the DNA TGTGCCAGCAGCCAAGATCCCAGGGGTGGCTACACCTTC.

The chain combines TRBV7-9 with TRBJ2-7; D gene uncertain. Germline CDR1 is SEHNR and CDR2 is FQNEAQ (reference sequence). V was cut by 1 base and J by 0 bases, with 7 bases left in between. The length of the CDR3 is 14 residues. The CDR3 here is CASSLGENSYEQYF. The DNA of the CDR3 is TGTGCCAGCAGCTTAGGAGAGAACTCCTACGAGCAGTACTTC.

This clonotype was picked up many times. The rearrangement joins TRBV5-1 to TRBJ2-5; a possible D gene is TRBD1 (6 bases). Germline assignment: CDR1 SGHRS and CDR2 YFSETQ. The CDR3 is 12 residues long. V was pared by 4 bases and J by 5 bases, with 9 bases between. CDR3 amino acids: CASSHDRETQYF. The DNA for the CDR3 is TGCGCCAGCAGCCACGACAGGGAGACCCAGTACTTC.

This clonotype showed up many times. V is TRBV19 and J is TRBJ1-5; possible D gene TRBD1, 5 bases. Germline loops: CDR1 LNHDA, CDR2 SQIVND (reference sequence). The CDR3 sequence is 14 residues long. The V end lost 8 bases, the J end lost 3 bases, and 14 bases lay between the germline ends. In DNA, the CDR3 is TGTGCCAGTTGGGCGGGGGAATACAATCAGCCCCAGCATTTT. This sequence encodes CASWAGEYNQPQHF.